The rows below give T cell receptor beta chains drawn from one sample of a study of neurological immune-mediated disorders. Each CDR3 protein gets one entry after TCRdb re-called the 5' RACE reads with MiXCR. The table lists about 33,000 distinct CDR3 sequences, about 1.6% of them singletons. Source material: PBMCs. The source is a woman between 25 and 40 years old with multiple sclerosis. CDR3s include the opening cysteine and the closing phenylalanine or tryptophan. A D gene is named only where the DNA matches it firmly. Only some rows state a clone size, as once, few, many or a class for expanded clones.

j_call v_call d_call clone_size cdr3_aa cdr3_nt
TRBJ1-4 TRBV20-1 NA many CSAMKDSLNEKLFF TGCAGTGCTATGAAGGACAGCTTGAATGAAAAACTGTTTTTT
TRBJ1-2 TRBV20-1 NA many CSARDKGYGYTF TGCAGTGCTAGAGATAAAGGATATGGCTACACCTTC
TRBJ2-1 TRBV11-2 NA few CASSQGPFNEQFF TGTGCCAGCAGCCAAGGACCTTTCAATGAGCAGTTCTTC
TRBJ2-7 TRBV10-2 NA many CATANLASYEQYF TGCGCCACTGCGAATCTGGCCTCCTACGAGCAGTACTTC
TRBJ1-3 TRBV6-5 NA many CASSRSGSAGNTIYF TGTGCCAGCTCGAGATCAGGGTCTGCTGGAAACACCATATATTTT
TRBJ2-5 TRBV7-2 NA many CASSLGGSQETQYF TGTGCCAGCAGCTTAGGCGGGTCCCAAGAGACCCAGTACTTC
TRBJ1-1 TRBV10-3 NA many CAIRPGQDGTEAFF TGTGCCATCAGACCCGGGCAGGATGGCACTGAAGCTTTCTTT
TRBJ1-4 TRBV5-8 NA many CASSLIGGQEKLFF TGTGCCAGCAGCTTAATCGGCGGACAGGAAAAACTGTTTTTT
TRBJ2-1 TRBV20-1 NA NA CSARDRVVYLEQFF TGCAGTGCTAGAGATAGGGTAGTTTATCTTGAGCAGTTCTTC
TRBJ1-1 TRBV27 NA few CASSFGGHSTEAFF TGTGCCAGCAGTTTCGGGGGCCACAGCACTGAAGCTTTCTTT
TRBJ2-1 TRBV3-1 TRBD1 many CASSQPGQGYNEQFF TGTGCCAGCAGCCAGCCGGGACAGGGTTACAATGAGCAGTTCTTC
TRBJ2-1 TRBV5-1 TRBD1 many CASHRDRGRNEQFF TGCGCCAGCCACAGGGACAGGGGGCGAAATGAGCAGTTCTTC
TRBJ1-5 TRBV18 NA few CASSSQGLGNQPQHF TGTGCCAGCTCATCACAGGGATTGGGCAATCAGCCCCAGCATTTT
TRBJ2-2 TRBV9 NA many CASSSFGRGTGELFF TGTGCCAGCAGCTCCTTTGGACGGGGCACCGGGGAGCTGTTTTTT
TRBJ2-1 TRBV7-2 TRBD2 NA CASSATSGGSNRYNEQFF TGTGCCAGCAGCGCGACTAGCGGGGGGTCCAACCGTTACAATGAGCAGTTCTTC
TRBJ2-7 TRBV6-5 TRBD2 NA CASSYSIDLADYEQYF TGTGCCAGCAGTTACTCGATCGACCTAGCGGATTACGAGCAGTACTTC
TRBJ2-1 TRBV7-2 TRBD2 many CASSLWASGGRSSYNEQFF TGTGCCAGCAGCTTATGGGCTAGCGGGGGCCGGAGCTCCTACAATGAGCAGTTCTTC
TRBJ1-1 TRBV6-2/TRBV6-3 NA many CASRLQGPNTEAFF TGTGCCAGCAGATTGCAGGGTCCGAACACTGAAGCTTTCTTT
TRBJ2-5 TRBV12-3/TRBV12-4 NA many CASSLWQAETQYF TGTGCCAGCAGTTTATGGCAAGCAGAGACCCAGTACTTC
TRBJ2-5 TRBV4-3 NA NA CASSQEVASRETQYF TGCGCCAGCAGCCAAGAAGTAGCTAGCCGTGAGACCCAGTACTTC
TRBJ1-2 TRBV7-2 TRBD1 many CASSLDRGYGYTF TGTGCCAGCAGTTTGGACAGGGGCTATGGCTACACCTTC
TRBJ2-5 TRBV20-1 NA many CSVGTASIGVQETQYF TGCAGTGTAGGAACCGCCTCCATTGGGGTGCAAGAGACCCAGTACTTC
TRBJ2-7 TRBV2 NA many CASRGTSSLTPSVNEQYF TGTGCCAGCCGAGGGACCTCCTCATTAACACCCTCTGTTAACGAGCAGTACTTC
TRBJ1-2 TRBV14 NA many CASSQAGAAYGYTF TGTGCCAGCAGCCAAGCCGGTGCAGCTTATGGCTACACCTTC
TRBJ2-7 TRBV20-1 NA many CSALTGTYEQYF TGCAGTGCTTTAACCGGGACCTACGAGCAGTACTTC
TRBJ2-1 TRBV6-2/TRBV6-3 NA many CASNLRLVAEQFF TGTGCCAGCAACCTCCGACTAGTTGCTGAGCAGTTCTTC
TRBJ2-1 TRBV15 NA many CATSGTFYYNEQFF TGTGCCACCAGCGGAACGTTCTACTACAATGAGCAGTTCTTC
TRBJ1-6 TRBV5-8 NA many CASRHRVANSPLHF TGTGCCAGCAGACATCGAGTGGCCAATTCACCCCTCCACTTT
TRBJ2-3 TRBV7-2 NA many CASSSVGGSPQYF TGTGCCAGCAGCTCCGTGGGAGGAAGTCCGCAGTATTTT
TRBJ2-3 TRBV15 NA many CATSRGDLTDTQYF TGTGCCACCAGCAGGGGGGACCTCACAGATACGCAGTATTTT